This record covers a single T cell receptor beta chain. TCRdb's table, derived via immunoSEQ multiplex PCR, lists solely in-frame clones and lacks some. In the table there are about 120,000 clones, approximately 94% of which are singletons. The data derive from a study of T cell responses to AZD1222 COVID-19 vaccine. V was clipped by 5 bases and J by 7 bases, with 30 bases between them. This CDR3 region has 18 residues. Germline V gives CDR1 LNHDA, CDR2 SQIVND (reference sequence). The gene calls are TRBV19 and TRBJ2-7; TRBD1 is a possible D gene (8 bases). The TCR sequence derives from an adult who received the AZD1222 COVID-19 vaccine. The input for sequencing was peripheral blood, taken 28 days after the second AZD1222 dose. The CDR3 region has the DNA TGTGCCAGTAGTTCACAGGGGCCAGCGGGATTCCAGGGGGCAGAGCAGTACTTC. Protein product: CASSSQGPAGFQGAEQYF.